This TCR beta chain is from a study of T cells after yellow fever vaccination (dated by TCRdb to about 2019). As for the study more broadly: The SMART-Seq v4 Ultra Low Input RNA kit was used to prepare libraries from fractions with low cell numbers. To track T-cell clones before and after primary and booster YFV17D yellow fever vaccination, bulk TCR alpha and beta repertoires were sequenced longitudinally. Two healthy male donors, one aged 18 to 30 and one aged 30 to 40 years, were included in the cohort. Blood samples were taken at several timepoints before and after primary and secondary immunization, and bulk PBMC replicates and cell subsets were isolated.

The paper's findings and limits, for the study overall: A small share of clonotypes was detected in both CD4 and CD8 compartments, with the overlap likely arising from convergent recombination. After the booster, most of the clones that had expanded following primary vaccination were detected again (roughly 97% of CD4 and around nine tenths of CD8), which suggests that memory was broadly maintained. FACS-sorted repertoires could contain abundant contaminating clonotypes from the bulk population, so computational filtering was required. Because the study included only two donors, the extent to which the findings can be generalized is limited. The secondary T-cell response was found to be weaker but faster than the primary response, with a peak reached on day 5 rather than on day 15.

TCR cDNA was synthesized by 5'RACE template switching, through which a universal primer site and unique molecular identifiers were introduced. Priming of cDNA synthesis was performed from both the TCR alpha and TCR beta constant segments. Library amplification involved two PCR steps, and the second step added sample barcodes and sequencing adapters. Libraries were sequenced on Illumina HiSeq 2500 (2x100 bp) or NovaSeq (2x150 bp). The paper's processing steps were these. Reads were demultiplexed and collapsed into UMI consensus sequences with MIGEC, and V(D)J alignment was performed with MiXCR. Vaccine-responding clonotypes were identified with edgeR using replicate PBMC samples, with FDR below 0.01 and a log2 fold change above 5 up to day 15 being required. CD4 or CD8 identity was assigned to each bulk clonotype according to whether the clonotype was present at higher abundance in the sequenced CD4 repertoire or the sequenced CD8 repertoire. The public reads were reprocessed in TCRdb via fastp at Q25 and MiXCR, keeping in-frame beta chains. Every distinct CDR3 protein forms one entry, paired with its most common genes and DNA. TCRdb assigned the V and J calls; the authors' analysis was not used. Recorded for this sample are 150,000 or so distinct CDR3 sequences; less than 8.5% of them occurred a single time. The ten largest clones represent more than 0.6% of the sample.

Looking up the germline V gene yields CDR1 SGDLS and CDR2 YYNGEE. Inclusive of the bounding cysteine and phenylalanine, the CDR3 is 14 residues long. Kept here is only the CDR3 DNA, which spans 42 bases and is read in frame from base 1. V loses 1 base of germline sequence and J loses 4 bases, and the interval between the two ends is 10 bases. This clonotype was picked up many times. The specificity of this receptor is unknown. The record has no base qualities; no much larger clone is one base away. The intended sense of this specimen's treatment or condition label: live attenuated yellow fever vaccine strain. PBMCs were isolated from peripheral blood using a standard Ficoll-Paque protocol. Dynabeads CD4 and CD8 positive selection kits were used to isolate CD4 and CD8 T-cell fractions. RNA was extracted with TriZol from bulk PBMCs, CD4 and CD8 fractions, and dextramer-positive and dextramer-negative fractions.

Material: CD4+ T cells sorted from PBMCs, obtained 10 days after the yellow fever booster vaccination. The clonotype originates from a man aged 25-45 years who received the YFV17D yellow fever vaccine. The rearranged segments are TRBV9 and TRBJ2-3; no D segment can be confidently identified. The sequenced DNA is TGTGCCAGCAGCGTAACCGACCGGGCAGATACGCAGTATTTT. Protein translation: CASSVTDRADTQYF.